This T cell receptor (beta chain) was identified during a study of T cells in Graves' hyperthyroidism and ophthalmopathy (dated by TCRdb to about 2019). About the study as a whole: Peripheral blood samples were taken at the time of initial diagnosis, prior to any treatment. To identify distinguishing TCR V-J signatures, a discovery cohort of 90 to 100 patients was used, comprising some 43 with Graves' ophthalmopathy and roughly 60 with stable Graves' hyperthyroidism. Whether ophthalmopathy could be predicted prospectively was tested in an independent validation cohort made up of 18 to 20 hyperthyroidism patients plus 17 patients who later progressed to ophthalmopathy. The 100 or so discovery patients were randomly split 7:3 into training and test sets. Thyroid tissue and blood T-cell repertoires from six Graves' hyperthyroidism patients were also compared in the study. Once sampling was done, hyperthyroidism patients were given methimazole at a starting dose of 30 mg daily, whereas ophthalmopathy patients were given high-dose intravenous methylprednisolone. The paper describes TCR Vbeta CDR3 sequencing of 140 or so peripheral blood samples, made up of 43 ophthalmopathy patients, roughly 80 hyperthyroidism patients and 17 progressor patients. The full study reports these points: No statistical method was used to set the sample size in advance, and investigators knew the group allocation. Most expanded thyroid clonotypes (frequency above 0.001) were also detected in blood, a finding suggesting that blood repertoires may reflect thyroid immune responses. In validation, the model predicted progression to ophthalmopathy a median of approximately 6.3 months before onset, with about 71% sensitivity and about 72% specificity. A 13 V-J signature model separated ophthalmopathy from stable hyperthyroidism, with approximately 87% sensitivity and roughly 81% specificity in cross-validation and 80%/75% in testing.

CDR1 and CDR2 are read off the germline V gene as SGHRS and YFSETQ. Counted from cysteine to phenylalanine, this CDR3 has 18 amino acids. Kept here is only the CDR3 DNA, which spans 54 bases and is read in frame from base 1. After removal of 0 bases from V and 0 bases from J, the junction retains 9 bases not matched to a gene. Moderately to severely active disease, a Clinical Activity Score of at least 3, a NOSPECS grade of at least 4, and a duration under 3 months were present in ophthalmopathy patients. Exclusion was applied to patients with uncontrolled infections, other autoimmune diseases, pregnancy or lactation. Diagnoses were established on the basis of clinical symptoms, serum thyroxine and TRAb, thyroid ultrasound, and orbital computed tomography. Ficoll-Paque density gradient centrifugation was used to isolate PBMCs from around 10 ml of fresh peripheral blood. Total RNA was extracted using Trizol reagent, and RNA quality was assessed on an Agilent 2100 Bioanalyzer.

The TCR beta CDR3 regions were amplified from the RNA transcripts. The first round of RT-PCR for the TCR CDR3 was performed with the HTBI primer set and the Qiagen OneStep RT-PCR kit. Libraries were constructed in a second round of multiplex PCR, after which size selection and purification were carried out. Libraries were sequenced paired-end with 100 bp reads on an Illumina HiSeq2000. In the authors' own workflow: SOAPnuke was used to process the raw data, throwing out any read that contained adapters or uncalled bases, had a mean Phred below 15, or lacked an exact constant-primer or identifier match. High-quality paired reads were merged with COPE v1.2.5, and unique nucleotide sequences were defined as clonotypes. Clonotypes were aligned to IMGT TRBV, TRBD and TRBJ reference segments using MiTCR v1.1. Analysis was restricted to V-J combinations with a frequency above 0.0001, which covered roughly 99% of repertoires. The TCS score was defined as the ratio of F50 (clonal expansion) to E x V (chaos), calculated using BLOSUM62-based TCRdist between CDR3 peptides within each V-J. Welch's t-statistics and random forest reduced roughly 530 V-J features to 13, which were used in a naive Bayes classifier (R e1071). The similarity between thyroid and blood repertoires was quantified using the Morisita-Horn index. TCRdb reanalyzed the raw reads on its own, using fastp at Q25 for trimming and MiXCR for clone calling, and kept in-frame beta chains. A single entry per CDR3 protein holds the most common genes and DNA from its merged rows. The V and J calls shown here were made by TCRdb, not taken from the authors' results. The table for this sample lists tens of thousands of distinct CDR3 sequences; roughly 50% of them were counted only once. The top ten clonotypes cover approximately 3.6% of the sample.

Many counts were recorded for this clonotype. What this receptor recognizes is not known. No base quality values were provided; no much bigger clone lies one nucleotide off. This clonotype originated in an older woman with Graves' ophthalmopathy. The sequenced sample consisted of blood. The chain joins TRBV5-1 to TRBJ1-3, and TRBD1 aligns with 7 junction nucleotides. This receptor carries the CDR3 CASSLAGQTTSSGNTIYF. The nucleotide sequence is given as TGCGCCAGCAGCTTGGCGGGACAGACCACCAGCTCTGGAAACACCATATATTTT.